This T cell receptor (beta chain) was observed in a study of cytomegalovirus exposure and HLA in healthy donors. This PCR relied on a set of 60 Vbeta primers and 13 Jbeta primers. The table came from immunoSEQ multiplex PCR; TCRdb's copy has only in-frame clones and leaves some out. The sample has roughly 90,000 clones; approximately 84% are singletons. In regard to this clone: Antigen: not known.

The CDR3 spans 14 residues. The germline V gene encodes CDR1 SGHNT and CDR2 YYREEE (reference sequence). V lost 2 bases, J lost 2 bases, and 3 bases stayed unmatched. Overall study results and limits: Listed as cytomegalovirus-associated were over 150 TCR beta chains. Reportedly, a later analysis found an Asian-associated ancestry cluster had fewer N-insertions than the approximately 700-donor mean.

The sequenced sample consisted of PBMCs. This sequence originates from a man aged 18 to 30 in good health and CMV-seronegative. The rearrangement joins TRBV5-4 to TRBJ1-2, with 7 bases that match TRBD1. CDR3 DNA: TGTGCCAGCAGCTTTGGGGACAGAAACTATGGCTACACCTTC. Amino acid sequence: CASSFGDRNYGYTF.